What follows is one T cell receptor beta chain and its context. Its antigen remains unidentified. The entry originates in a study of blood T cells in healthy people across ages. Study-wide points: Considered underestimates were the diversity estimates obtained from one million T cells.

CDR1 is SGHTA, CDR2 FQGTGA, per germline. Between the trimmed V and J ends, which lost 2 bases and 3 bases, there was a span of 11 bases. The CDR3 spans 15 residues. Primers used in a second PCR of about 7 to 12 cycles were a sample-barcoded 5' primer and a J-beta primer mix. One entry per CDR3 protein, called by TCRdb with MiXCR from the 5' RACE reads. The table includes roughly 2 million distinct CDR3 sequences, roughly 50% detected once. J is TRBJ1-5 and V is TRBV7-3; tentative D call: TRBD1 (5 bases). Sequences were obtained from blood. This clonotype was obtained from a woman aged 40-49 years in good health. CDR3 nucleotide sequence: TGTGCCAGCAGCTTATCAGGGTCCGTCAATCAGCCCCAGCATTTT. It is translated as CASSLSGSVNQPQHF.